This passage covers 30 T cell receptor beta chains from one sample sequenced in a study of CD8+CD57+ T cells in acquired aplastic anemia. TCR beta VDJ and CDR3 profiling used genomic DNA as template. TCRdb fed the reads into MiXCR, producing one record per CDR3 protein. The repertoire holds over 150,000 distinct CDR3 sequences, around 75% seen once, with roughly half in the top ten. The sequenced patients had an expansion of CD8+CD57+ cells seen by flow cytometry. Sequenced input: sorted CD4+, CD8+, or CD8+CD57+ T cells (not recorded which) from PBMCs. All receptors derive from a human donor with aplastic anemia.

The chain combines TRBV5-1 with TRBJ2-5; D is uncertain. CDR3 size: 15 residues. V was trimmed by 0 bases and J by 2 bases, leaving 11 bases between them. Germline V gene sequence: CDR1 SGHRS, CDR2 YFSETQ. Written as DNA, the CDR3 is TGCGCCAGCAGCTTGGCCGGACCGAGACAAGAGACCCAGTACTTC. Translation: CASSLAGPRQETQYF.

At least ten counts were recorded for this clonotype. V gene TRBV7-8 combines with J gene TRBJ2-5; the D is unclear. Germline CDR1 and CDR2: SGHVS and FQNEAQ. V was shortened by 3 bases and J by 4 bases, with 12 bases between the two germline ends. This CDR3 has 14 amino acids. CDR3 protein: CASSFGIGGETQYF. DNA of the CDR3: TGTGCCAGCAGCTTTGGTATTGGTGGAGAGACCCAGTACTTC.

The V and J genes are TRBV2 and TRBJ2-7; D is unresolved. The germline CDR1 and CDR2 sequences are SNHLY and FYNNEI. This CDR3 is 11 amino acids long. V gave up 3 bases and J gave up 4 bases, with 4 bases separating them. The CDR3 DNA sequence: TGTGCCAGCAGTGAGATATACGAGCAGTACTTC. Translation gives CASSEIYEQYF.

On this clonotype itself: At one end, the junction sequence differs from germline, possibly due to a read error. The V gene is TRBV19, the J gene TRBJ2-3; 8 bases align to TRBD2. Germline-derived CDR1 and CDR2 are LNHDA and SQIVND (reference sequence). CDR3 length equals 15 residues. The CDR3 DNA is TGTGTCAGTACCCTCCGTAGCGGGAACTCAGATACGCAGTATTTT. This sequence encodes CVSTLRSGNSDTQYF.

This clonotype was seen once. This sequence joins TRBV20-1 and TRBJ1-2, with D unclear. The V gene lost 1 base and the J gene lost 5 bases, with 17 bases spanning the gap. CDR1 is DFQATT, CDR2 SNEGSKA, per germline (reference sequence). The CDR3 has 15 residues. Here the CDR3 reads CSARAYTVGRYGYTF. The CDR3 nucleotides read TGCAGTGCTAGAGCGTACACGGTCGGGCGGTATGGCTACACCTTC.

The chain links TRBV19 to TRBJ1-1; perhaps TRBD1 as D (6 bases). The CDR3 loop spans 15 amino acids. Germline V lookup: CDR1 LNHDA, CDR2 SQIVND (reference sequence). The V end lost 6 bases, the J end lost 5 bases, and 19 bases lay between the germline ends. This CDR3 reads CASSPTLDRGTEAFF. CDR3 DNA sequence: TGTGCCAGTAGCCCGACCCTGGACAGAGGTACTGAAGCTTTCTTT. Drawing the rest from reference TRBV19 and TRBJ1-1, the complete variable domain is DGGITQSPKYLFRKEGQNVTLSCEQNLNHDAMYWYRQDPGQGLRLIYYSQIVNDFQKGDIAEGYSVSREKKESFPLTVTSAQKNPTAFYLCASSPTLDRGTEAFFGQGTRLTVV.

On this clonotype itself: The CDR3 end shows no conserved phenylalanine or tryptophan, and so a read error is likely. This chain links TRBV6-4 with TRBJ2-1; no clear D. Trimming pared 8 bases from V and 5 bases from J, leaving 13 bases between. Germline lookup yields CDR1 MRHNA and CDR2 SNTAGT. The CDR3 is 13 amino acids. DNA of the CDR3: TGTGCCAGCGGTAGGACGGATAACAATGAGCAGTTCCTC. Protein product: CASGRTDNNEQFL.

This chain connects TRBV15 to TRBJ1-1; D not certain. Germline CDR1 and CDR2: LNHNV and YYDKDF (reference sequence). Trimming left V 1 base short and J 1 base short, with 10 bases between. The CDR3 covers 15 residues. DNA for the CDR3: TGTGCCACCAGCAGAGTAGGCAGCCGGAACACTGAAGCTTTCTTT. Translation gives CATSRVGSRNTEAFF.

The chain combines TRBV28 with TRBJ2-3; no firm D call. CDR3 length equals 13 residues. The germline CDR1 and CDR2 sequences are MDHEN and SYDVKM. The V and J ends lost 8 bases and 4 bases respectively, with 13 bases between them. This CDR3 reads CASWVSQADTQYF. The CDR3 DNA sequence: TGTGCCAGCTGGGTGAGTCAAGCAGATACGCAGTATTTT.

This rearrangement joins TRBV29-1 to TRBJ1-1; D remains unclear. Germline loops: CDR1 SQVTM, CDR2 ANQGSEA. This CDR3 region has 12 residues. V dropped 0 bases and J dropped 6 bases, with 8 bases sitting between them. The CDR3 loop reads CSVEEGSAEAFF. DNA for the CDR3: TGCAGCGTTGAAGAGGGGTCGGCTGAAGCTTTCTTT.

This clonotype was counted a single time. The chain uses TRBV20-1 and TRBJ1-5; weak D call: TRBD1 (5 bases). The CDR3 consists of 14 residues. Germline lookup yields CDR1 DFQATT and CDR2 SNEGSKA (reference sequence). V shed 3 bases and J shed 1 base, with 10 bases lying between them. CDR3 coding DNA: TGCAGTGCTAGGGCCAAGGGGAGCAATCAGCCCCAGCATTTT. The encoded protein is CSARAKGSNQPQHF.

V is TRBV7-3 and J is TRBJ2-3; possible D gene TRBD2, 6 bases. This CDR3 has 14 amino acids. Per germline, CDR1 SGHTA and CDR2 FQGTGA. Trimming cost V 6 bases and J 1 base, with 11 bases left between them. CDR3 in amino acids: CASRIGGGTDTQYF. The CDR3 DNA follows: TGTGCCAGCAGAATCGGCGGGGGCACAGATACGCAGTATTTT.

On this clonotype: In this CDR3 the conserved last residue, phenylalanine or tryptophan, is missing, so a read error is likely. This chain links TRBV2 with TRBJ2-7, with 11 bases that match TRBD2. The CDR3 has 14 amino acids. Germline CDR1 SNHLY, CDR2 FYNNEI. Trimming removed 3 bases from V and 4 bases from J; junction bases left unmatched: 2. CDR3: CASSDASGRYEQYL. CDR3 DNA sequence: TGTGCCAGCAGTGACGCTAGCGGGAGGTACGAGCAGTACCTC.

A note on this clonotype: One junction end does not reproduce the germline sequence, and a read error may be involved. The rearrangement uses TRBV12-3 or TRBV12-4 and TRBJ1-2; 9 nucleotides align to TRBD1. The CDR3 contains 13 residues. CDR3 residues: CASSFGLDRGLRF. The CDR3 DNA is TGTGCCAGCAGTTTTGGGCTGGACAGGGGACTTCGTTTC.

This clonotype was detected ten times or more. The chain couples TRBV5-5 to TRBJ1-6; no reliable D call. The CDR3 extends over 14 amino acids. The V gene lost 2 bases and the J gene lost 5 bases, with 8 bases spanning the gap. Germline CDR1 is SGHKS and CDR2 is YYEKEE (reference sequence). CDR3 DNA sequence: TGTGCCAGCAGCTTAGGACGGCATAATTCACCCCTCCACTTT. Its translation is CASSLGRHNSPLHF. The full variable domain, rest sourced from reference TRBV5-5 and TRBJ1-6, is DAGVTQSPTHLIKTRGQQVTLRCSPISGHKSVSWYQQVLGQGPQFIFQYYEKEERGRGNFPDRFSARQFPNYSSELNVNALLLGDSALYLCASSLGRHNSPLHFGNGTRLTVT.

The chain is built from TRBV6-4 and TRBJ2-5; a possible D gene is TRBD2 (5 bases). The germline V gene encodes CDR1 MRHNA and CDR2 SNTAGT. With 6 bases removed from V and 1 base from J, the gap between germline ends came to 15 bases. The CDR3 runs 15 residues. The CDR3 DNA is TGTGCCAGCAGCCAAGATCCGAGGGTCCAAGAGACCCAGTACTTC. Protein: CASSQDPRVQETQYF.

The chain combines TRBV6-5 with TRBJ2-7, with D possibly being TRBD2 (6 bases). Trimming pared 7 bases from V and 4 bases from J, leaving 14 bases between. The CDR3 runs 13 residues. CDR1 is MNHEY and CDR2 is SVGAGI in the germline V gene. This CDR3 is CASISFGGYEQYF. CDR3 nucleotide sequence: TGTGCCAGCATCTCCTTCGGGGGTTACGAGCAGTACTTC.

This chain links TRBV19 with TRBJ2-7; 8 nucleotides align to TRBD1. The CDR3 has 14 amino acids. J was trimmed by 4 bases and V by 5 bases; bases with no gene match: 7. The germline V gene encodes CDR1 LNHDA and CDR2 SQIVND (reference sequence). The CDR3 DNA reads as TGTGCCAGTAGTGGTCGACAGGGGTGGTACGAGCAGTACTTC. This gives the protein CASSGRQGWYEQYF.

V gene TRBV7-6 combines with J gene TRBJ2-7; D perhaps matches TRBD1 (6 bases). This CDR3 is 15 amino acids long. Germline-derived CDR1 and CDR2 are SGHVS and FNYEAQ. V was shortened by 5 bases and J by 3 bases, with 17 bases between the two germline ends. The CDR3 reads CASSQLTQGSYEQYF. The DNA of the CDR3 is TGTGCCAGCAGCCAGCTGACACAGGGCAGCTACGAGCAGTACTTC.

This clonotype was seen more than once but under ten times. The chain carries TRBV20-1 and TRBJ2-7; the D is unclear. V was shortened by 6 bases and J by 6 bases, with 12 bases between the two germline ends. CDR1 and CDR2 from the germline V gene are DFQATT and SNEGSKA (reference sequence). This CDR3 region has 11 residues. The CDR3 bases are TGCAGTGCACCCGCCCCGGGCGAGCAGTACTTC. It is translated as CSAPAPGEQYF.

The rearrangement joins TRBV2 to TRBJ2-2; no definite D call. Germline CDR1 and CDR2: SNHLY and FYNNEI. Trimming took 7 bases from V and 4 from J, leaving 16 bases between them. The CDR3 is 15 amino acids. The CDR3 nucleotides read TGTGCCAGCACTACCGATTGGATAAGCACCGGGGAGCTGTTTTTT. Protein sequence: CASTTDWISTGELFF.

The chain couples TRBV19 to TRBJ2-3, with 9 bases lining up with TRBD2. Germline CDR1 is LNHDA and CDR2 is SQIVND (reference sequence). The CDR3 runs to 14 residues. J gave up 4 bases and V 5 bases, and 4 bases lay outside the gene matches. This CDR3 is CASSSRGGADTQYF. The DNA for the CDR3 is TGTGCCAGTAGTTCTCGCGGGGGGGCAGATACGCAGTATTTT. Combining the CDR3 with reference TRBV19 and TRBJ2-3 gives the whole variable domain DGGITQSPKYLFRKEGQNVTLSCEQNLNHDAMYWYRQDPGQGLRLIYYSQIVNDFQKGDIAEGYSVSREKKESFPLTVTSAQKNPTAFYLCASSSRGGADTQYFGPGTRLTVL.

The chain uses TRBV20-1 and TRBJ1-1; D unclear. The V gene lost 3 bases and the J gene lost 7 bases, with 9 bases spanning the gap. This CDR3 has 11 amino acids. Looked up from germline, CDR1 is DFQATT and CDR2 is SNEGSKA (reference sequence). CDR3: CSASYGIEAFF. The CDR3 DNA reads TGCAGTGCTAGTTACGGGATTGAAGCTTTCTTT.

J is TRBJ2-5 and V is TRBV7-9; D might be TRBD2 (6 bases). The CDR3 has 14 residues. Germline-derived CDR1 and CDR2 are SEHNR and FQNEAQ (reference sequence). The V end was cut by 8 bases, the J end by 5 bases, with 18 bases between. Written as DNA, the CDR3 is TGTGCCAGCGTCGGGGGAGCTCCGGCGGAGACCCAGTACTTC. It codes for CASVGGAPAETQYF.

This clonotype was picked up a small number of times. The chain links TRBV7-2 to TRBJ1-6; D gene ambiguous. The CDR3 runs 16 residues. Trimming removed 5 bases at V and 7 bases at J, with 18 bases between. CDR1 and CDR2 from the germline V gene are SGHTA and FQGNSA. CDR3 loop: CASSRRTDTPNSPLHF. In nucleotides, the CDR3 is TGTGCCAGCAGCCGTCGAACGGATACCCCGAATTCACCCCTCCACTTT.

This clonotype was detected only a few times. The gene calls are TRBV2 and TRBJ1-6, with a tentative D call TRBD1 (5 bases). The V end was cut by 6 bases, the J end by 10 bases, with 13 bases between. CDR3 length equals 13 residues. CDR1 is SNHLY, CDR2 FYNNEI, per germline. CDR3 bases: TGTGCCAGCAGGGAAAAGGGGATATCACCCCTCCACTTT. This codes for CASREKGISPLHF. Supplemented by reference TRBV2 and TRBJ1-6, the full variable domain reads EPEVTQTPSHQVTQMGQEVILRCVPISNHLYFYWYRQILGQKVEFLVSFYNNEISEKSEIFDDQFSVERPDGSNFTLKIRSTKLEDSAMYFCASREKGISPLHFGNGTRLTVT.

This sequence joins TRBV2 and TRBJ1-1; D is unresolved. V shed 6 bases and J shed 5 bases, with 22 bases lying between them. This CDR3 is 16 amino acids long. Germline assignment: CDR1 SNHLY and CDR2 FYNNEI. CDR3 loop: CASSRTQVGFGTEAFF. The CDR3 DNA reads as TGTGCCAGCAGCAGAACGCAAGTCGGGTTTGGGACTGAAGCTTTCTTT.

The rearrangement uses TRBV7-9 and TRBJ2-1, with 11 bases aligning to TRBD1. CDR3 size: 15 residues. Germline trimming cut 5 bases from V and 5 bases from J; bases unmatched to any gene: 5. The germline V gene has CDR1 SEHNR and CDR2 FQNEAQ (reference sequence). CDR3 nucleotides: TGTGCCAGCAGCCGCGGGGGACAGGGGGACAATGAGCAGTTCTTC. Translating gives CASSRGGQGDNEQFF.

This clonotype appeared a single time. V is TRBV5-1 and J is TRBJ2-6; D unclear. CDR1 is SGHRS, CDR2 YFSETQ, per germline. This CDR3 region has 16 residues. Trimming removed 0 bases at V and 4 bases at J, with 11 bases between. The CDR3 sequence is CASSLGGQPGANVLTF. For the CDR3, the DNA is TGCGCCAGCAGCTTGGGGGGTCAGCCCGGGGCCAACGTCCTGACTTTC.

This sequence joins TRBV24-1 and TRBJ2-7; TRBD1 might be the D (5 bases). In germline, CDR1 is KGHDR, CDR2 SFDVKD. The CDR3 contains 14 residues. V lost 4 bases, J lost 6 bases, and 15 bases lay in between. The DNA of the CDR3 is TGTGCCACCAGTGAACCGTGGCAGGGAAGCGAGCAGTACTTC. Translated: CATSEPWQGSEQYF.